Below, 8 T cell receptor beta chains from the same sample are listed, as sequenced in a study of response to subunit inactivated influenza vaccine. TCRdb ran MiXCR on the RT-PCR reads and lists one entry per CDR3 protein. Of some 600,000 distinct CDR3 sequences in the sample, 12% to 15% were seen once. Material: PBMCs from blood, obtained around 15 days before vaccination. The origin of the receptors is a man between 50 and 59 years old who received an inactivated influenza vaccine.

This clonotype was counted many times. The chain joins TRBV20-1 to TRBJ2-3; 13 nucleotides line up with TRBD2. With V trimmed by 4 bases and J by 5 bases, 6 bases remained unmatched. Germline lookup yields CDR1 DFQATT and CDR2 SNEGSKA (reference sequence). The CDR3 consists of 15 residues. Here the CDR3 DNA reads TGCAGTGCTACAGGACTAGCGGGGGTTCAAGATACGCAGTATTTT. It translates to CSATGLAGVQDTQYF.

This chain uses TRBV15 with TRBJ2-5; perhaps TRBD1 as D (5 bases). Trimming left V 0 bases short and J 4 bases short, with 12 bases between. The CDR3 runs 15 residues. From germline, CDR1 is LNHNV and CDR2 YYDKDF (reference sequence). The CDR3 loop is CATSRDGAVRETQYF. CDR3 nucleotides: TGTGCCACCAGCAGAGATGGGGCAGTTAGAGAGACCCAGTACTTC.

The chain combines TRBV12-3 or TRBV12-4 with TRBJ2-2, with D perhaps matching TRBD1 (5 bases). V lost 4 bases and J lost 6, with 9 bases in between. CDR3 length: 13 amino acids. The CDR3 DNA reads TGTGCCAGCAGTTCAGGGTCCCCCGGGGAGCTGTTTTTT. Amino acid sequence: CASSSGSPGELFF.

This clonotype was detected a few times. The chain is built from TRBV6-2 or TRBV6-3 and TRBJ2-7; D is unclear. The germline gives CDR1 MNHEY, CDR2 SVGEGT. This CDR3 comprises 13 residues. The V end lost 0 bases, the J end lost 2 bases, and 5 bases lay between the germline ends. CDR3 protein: CASSYSKPYEQYF. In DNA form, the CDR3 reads TGTGCCAGCAGTTACTCGAAACCCTACGAGCAGTACTTC.

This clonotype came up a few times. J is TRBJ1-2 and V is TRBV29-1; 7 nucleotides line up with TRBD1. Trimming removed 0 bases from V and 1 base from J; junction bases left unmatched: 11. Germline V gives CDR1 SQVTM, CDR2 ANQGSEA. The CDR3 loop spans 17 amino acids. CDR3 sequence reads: CSVEDDRARTVNYGYTF. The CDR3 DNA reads TGCAGCGTTGAAGACGACAGGGCCAGGACGGTTAACTATGGCTACACCTTC.

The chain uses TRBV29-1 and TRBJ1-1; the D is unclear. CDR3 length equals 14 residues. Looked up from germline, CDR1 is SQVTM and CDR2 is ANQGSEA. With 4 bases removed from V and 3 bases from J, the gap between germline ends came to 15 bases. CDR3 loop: CSVALKLGDTEAFF. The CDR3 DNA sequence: TGCAGCGTTGCCCTTAAACTTGGCGACACTGAAGCTTTCTTT.

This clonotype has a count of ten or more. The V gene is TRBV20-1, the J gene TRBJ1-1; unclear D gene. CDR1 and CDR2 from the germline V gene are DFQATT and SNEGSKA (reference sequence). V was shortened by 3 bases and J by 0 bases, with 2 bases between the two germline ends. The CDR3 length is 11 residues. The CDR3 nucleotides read TGCAGTGCTAGGCTGAACACTGAAGCTTTCTTT. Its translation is CSARLNTEAFF.

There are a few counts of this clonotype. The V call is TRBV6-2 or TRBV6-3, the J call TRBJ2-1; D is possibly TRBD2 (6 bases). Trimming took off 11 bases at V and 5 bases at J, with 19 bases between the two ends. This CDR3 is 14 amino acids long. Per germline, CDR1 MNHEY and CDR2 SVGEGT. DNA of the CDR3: TGTGCCTCTCTCCCGCGGGGCTTAAACAATGAGCAGTTCTTC. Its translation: CASLPRGLNNEQFF.